These 11 T cell receptor beta chains share one sample of origin, sequenced in a study of early T cells in non-severe SARS-CoV-2 infection (dated by TCRdb to 2020 to 2023). The library was built by means of 5' RACE. Sequencing took place on a NextSeq 500. The raw public data were reprocessed by TCRdb itself: fastp quality trimming at Q25, MiXCR clonotype calling, in-frame beta chains only. Entries that share a CDR3 protein sequence are merged under the most common genes and DNA. Here the sample has about 50,000 distinct CDR3 sequences; about 11% occur a single time. The ten most abundant clones make up approximately 13% of the sample. The sample taken for sequencing was whole blood. Every receptor here comes from an adult who was a healthcare worker with PCR-confirmed SARS-CoV-2 infection or an uninfected control (not recorded which).

This clonotype turned up a few times. V and J are TRBV5-4 and TRBJ2-3; no reliable D call. This CDR3 has 16 residues. V was pared by 2 bases and J by 1 base, with 14 bases between. CDR1 and CDR2 from the germline V gene are SGHNT and YYREEE (reference sequence). The CDR3 is CASSFGAPRGTDTQYF. The CDR3 nucleotides read TGTGCCAGCAGCTTTGGAGCCCCTCGCGGCACAGATACGCAGTATTTT.

This clonotype was seen many times. V is TRBV7-9 and J is TRBJ2-3; D uncertain. This CDR3 contains 16 residues. V lost 3 bases and J 3 bases, leaving 16 bases between the germline ends. Germline CDR1 reads SEHNR; CDR2 reads FQNEAQ (reference sequence). Here the CDR3 reads CASSFPEGLGTDTQYF. CDR3 in DNA: TGTGCCAGCAGCTTCCCGGAAGGGTTGGGGACAGATACGCAGTATTTT.

This clonotype has just a few counts. The gene calls are TRBV20-1 and TRBJ2-5; possibly TRBD1 for D (6 bases). Trimming cost V 0 bases and J 4 bases, with 15 bases left between them. Per the germline V gene, CDR1 is DFQATT and CDR2 is SNEGSKA (reference sequence). CDR3 length: 15 residues. The CDR3 reads CSARDLDRRLETQYF. CDR3 nucleotide sequence: TGCAGTGCTAGAGATCTAGACAGGCGATTAGAGACCCAGTACTTC.

This clonotype was detected many times. This chain links TRBV20-1 with TRBJ2-3; possibly TRBD2 for D (6 bases). This CDR3 is built from 13 residues. Germline V lookup: CDR1 DFQATT, CDR2 SNEGSKA (reference sequence). V lost 6 bases to trimming and J lost 1 base, with 11 bases between them. Here the CDR3 DNA reads TGCAGTGCGGAATCGGGGGGCACAGATACGCAGTATTTT. It specifies CSAESGGTDTQYF.

V and J are TRBV6-2 or TRBV6-3 and TRBJ1-1; the match to TRBD1 covers 11 bases. The CDR3 sequence is 15 residues long. Trimming took 6 bases from V and 9 from J; bases not matched to a gene: 12. CDR1 and CDR2 (germline): MNHEY, SVGEGT. The CDR3 DNA sequence: TGTGCCAGCAGACTTGGTTCCGGGACAGGGGGAAAAGCTTTCTTT. Residues: CASRLGSGTGGKAFF.

The sample holds many counts of this clonotype. The CDR3: CSVDTRGDTQYF. The CDR3 bases are TGCAGCGTTGATACCAGGGGCGATACGCAGTATTTT. This chain joins TRBV29-1 and TRBJ2-3; weak D call: TRBD1 (6 bases). Per germline, CDR1 SQVTM and CDR2 ANQGSEA. The CDR3 has 12 residues. Trimming cost V 3 bases and J 6 bases, with 10 bases left between them.

J is TRBJ1-5 and V is TRBV3-1; D is ambiguous. V was trimmed by 4 bases and J by 5 bases, leaving 12 bases between them. CDR1 and CDR2 (germline): LGHDT, YNNKEL (reference sequence). The CDR3 is 14 residues long. The CDR3 reads CASSPRKIDQPQHF. The CDR3 coding sequence is TGTGCCAGCAGCCCCCGAAAGATAGATCAGCCCCAGCATTTT.

This clonotype came up a few times. This rearrangement joins TRBV29-1 to TRBJ2-5; 8 bases line up with TRBD2. V was clipped by 4 bases and J by 4 bases; unmatched bases: 8. The germline CDR1 and CDR2 sequences are SQVTM and ANQGSEA. The CDR3 is 14 amino acids. Written as DNA, the CDR3 is TGCAGCGTTGCGGGGGGGCGGTTGAGAGAGACCCAGTACTTC. Translated: CSVAGGRLRETQYF.

The chain recombines TRBV4-2 with TRBJ1-2; D is uncertain. Trimming left V 4 bases short and J 2 bases short, with 11 bases between. The length of the CDR3 is 14 residues. CDR1 is LGHNA, CDR2 YNFKEQ, per germline. DNA for the CDR3: TGTGCCAGCAGCCCCCCGAACAAAAACTATGGCTACACCTTC. This gives the protein CASSPPNKNYGYTF.

By share of the sample, this clonotype is medium-sized. The chain combines TRBV11-2 with TRBJ2-5; D call uncertain. The germline V gene encodes CDR1 SGHAT and CDR2 FQNNGV. V gave up 1 base and J gave up 4 bases, with 1 base separating them. The CDR3 is 11 amino acids. In DNA, the CDR3 is TGTGCCAGCAGCTTAGGAGAGACCCAGTACTTC. As protein: CASSLGETQYF.

The chain combines TRBV28 with TRBJ1-5, with D possibly TRBD1 on 6 matching bases. The germline V gene encodes CDR1 MDHEN and CDR2 SYDVKM. Trimming removed 5 bases at V and 4 bases at J, with 18 bases between. CDR3 length equals 16 residues. CDR3 DNA: TGTGCCAGCAGTACCAACCGGGACACTTTAAATCAGCCCCAGCATTTT. Translation: CASSTNRDTLNQPQHF.